Following are 26 T cell receptor beta chains from one sample sequenced in a study of shared clonotypes between healthy human individuals. CD45RO-negative CD8 cells positively selected for CCR7 made up the naive population, which excluded terminally differentiated effector memory CD45RA+ cells. TCRdb keeps only in-frame clones here, not all; method: immunoSEQ multiplex PCR. Altogether about 2 million clones are present, about 95% being singletons, with the ten largest covering roughly 1.1%. Sequenced material: naive CD8+ T cells sorted from blood. The receptors were sampled from a man younger than 30 in good health.

V usage is TRBV27 and J usage is TRBJ2-3; 16 bases line up with TRBD2. With V trimmed by 6 bases and J by 2 bases, 8 bases remained unmatched. Germline lookup yields CDR1 MNHEY and CDR2 SMNVEV (reference sequence). The CDR3 sequence is 18 residues long. The CDR3 DNA follows: TGTGCCAGCAGACCGGGACTAGCGGGAGGGCTGGCCACAGATACGCAGTATTTT. Encoded protein: CASRPGLAGGLATDTQYF.

This clone has just a few counts. The chain recombines TRBV6-1 with TRBJ2-7, with D possibly being TRBD1 (6 bases). Germline CDR1 and CDR2: MNHNS and SASEGT. The CDR3 spans 17 residues. The germline V and J ends were trimmed by 0 bases and 2 bases, with 17 bases remaining between them. This chain's CDR3 is CASSEARGWTATYEQYF. As DNA, the CDR3 is TGTGCCAGCAGTGAAGCGAGGGGCTGGACAGCTACCTACGAGCAGTACTTC.

The chain joins TRBV9 to TRBJ2-3, with a weak D call TRBD1 (5 bases). Germline values: CDR1 SGDLS, CDR2 YYNGEE. The CDR3 is 14 residues long. Trimming removed 3 bases from V and 0 bases from J, with 8 bases in between. The CDR3 reads CASSEDKSTDTQYF. Here the CDR3 DNA reads TGTGCCAGCAGCGAGGACAAAAGCACAGATACGCAGTATTTT. The full variable domain, completed using reference TRBV9 and TRBJ2-3, is DSGVTQTPKHLITATGQRVTLRCSPRSGDLSVYWYQQSLDQGLQFLIQYYNGEERAKGNILERFSAQQFPDLHSELNLSSLELGDSALYFCASSEDKSTDTQYFGPGTRLTVL.

The chain recombines TRBV27 with TRBJ1-2, with D unresolved. The V gene lost 0 bases and the J gene lost 4 bases, with 6 bases spanning the gap. Germline V gene data show CDR1 as MNHEY and CDR2 as SMNVEV (reference sequence). The CDR3 sequence is 13 residues long. CDR3 in amino acids: CASSLSVGYGYTF. CDR3 DNA sequence: TGTGCCAGCAGTTTATCGGTAGGCTATGGCTACACCTTC.

The chain carries TRBV7-2 and TRBJ2-2, with D hard to call. The germline V and J ends were trimmed by 2 bases and 7 bases, with 11 bases remaining between them. In germline, CDR1 is SGHTA, CDR2 FQGNSA. This CDR3 region has 14 residues. The CDR3 region is CASSLLVVGGELFF. The CDR3 coding sequence is TGTGCCAGCAGCTTACTGGTGGTTGGCGGGGAGCTGTTTTTT.

The rearrangement joins TRBV4-1 to TRBJ2-5; TRBD2 aligns across 12 bases. The CDR3 is made up of 16 amino acids. CDR1 and CDR2 from the germline V gene are MGHRA and YSYEKL. The ends lost 2 bases at V and 5 bases at J; junction bases unmatched: 6. The CDR3 here is CASSQRLAGALETQYF. The CDR3 region has the DNA TGCGCCAGCAGCCAAAGACTAGCGGGAGCTCTGGAGACCCAGTACTTC.

The V and J genes are TRBV7-8 and TRBJ2-7, with D tentatively TRBD1 (5 bases). Germline assignment: CDR1 SGHVS and CDR2 FQNEAQ. Trimming took off 5 bases at V and 7 bases at J, with 18 bases between the two ends. The CDR3 consists of 14 residues. The CDR3 DNA is TGTGCCAGCAGCCCTTATAGGGGCCTAGGGGAGCAGTACTTC. Translated, it gives CASSPYRGLGEQYF.

Comment on this clone: Other DNA sequences in the same sample also yield this CDR3. The chain joins TRBV29-1 to TRBJ2-7; D could derive from TRBD1 or TRBD2 (6 bases each). Germline CDR1 SQVTM, CDR2 ANQGSEA. Trimming left V 6 bases short and J 4 bases short, with 13 bases between. CDR3 length: 12 amino acids. The CDR3 loop reads CSVEEGGYEQYF. The DNA of the CDR3 is TGCAGCGTGGAGGAGGGGGGTTACGAGCAGTACTTC.

The chain carries TRBV7-6 and TRBJ2-3; 10 bases map to TRBD2. CDR1 and CDR2 from the germline V gene are SGHVS and FNYEAQ. The CDR3 is 17 residues long. Unmatched junction bases numbered 3, after V lost 0 bases and J lost 0 bases. The CDR3 region is CASSLASGGPSTDTQYF. CDR3 bases: TGTGCCAGCAGCTTAGCTAGCGGGGGGCCTAGCACAGATACGCAGTATTTT.

The rearrangement joins TRBV2 to TRBJ2-7; 7 nucleotides align to TRBD1. Germline assignment: CDR1 SNHLY and CDR2 FYNNEI. CDR3 length equals 14 residues. Trimming removed 0 bases from V and 6 bases from J; junction bases left unmatched: 5. The DNA for the CDR3 is TGTGCCAGCAGTGAAGCCGACAGGGTTGGCGAGCAGTACTTC. Translation: CASSEADRVGEQYF.

The chain carries TRBV4-1 and TRBJ1-2, with D tentatively TRBD1 (6 bases). In germline, CDR1 is MGHRA, CDR2 YSYEKL. Trimming took off 4 bases at V and 0 bases at J, with 18 bases between the two ends. The CDR3 length is 17 residues. The CDR3 spells CASSPHLGGASNYGYTF. The CDR3 DNA reads TGCGCCAGCAGCCCTCACCTGGGGGGGGCCTCTAACTATGGCTACACCTTC.

The chain is built from TRBV7-2 and TRBJ2-7, with 12 positions matching TRBD2. Germline trimming cut 5 bases from V and 1 base from J; bases unmatched to any gene: 6. Germline CDR1 is SGHTA and CDR2 is FQGNSA. The CDR3 loop spans 16 amino acids. The CDR3 DNA is TGTGCCAGCAGCGAGGGACTAGCGGGTACTTCCTACGAGCAGTACTTC. Translating it yields CASSEGLAGTSYEQYF.

The chain has TRBV2 and TRBJ2-7; D may be TRBD1 (7 bases). The V gene lost 3 bases and the J gene lost 5 bases, with 14 bases spanning the gap. Germline lookup yields CDR1 SNHLY and CDR2 FYNNEI. The CDR3 extends over 14 amino acids. The CDR3 spells CASSDRGEVDEQYF. CDR3 in DNA: TGTGCCAGCAGTGACAGGGGGGAAGTCGACGAGCAGTACTTC.

The CDR3 nucleotides are TGTGCCAGCCAGCTCGGACGGATCCAAGAGACCCAGTACTTC. It specifies CASQLGRIQETQYF. J is TRBJ2-5 and V is TRBV2, with D unclear. V was pared by 8 bases and J by 1 base, with 14 bases between. Germline CDR1 reads SNHLY; CDR2 reads FYNNEI. This CDR3 is 14 amino acids long.

This rearrangement joins TRBV10-2 to TRBJ2-4; 8 bases match TRBD2. V lost 0 bases, J lost 5 bases, and 6 bases stayed unmatched. CDR1 and CDR2 (germline): WSHSY, SAAADI. The CDR3 is made up of 16 amino acids. The CDR3 loop reads CASSESTSDIQNIQYF. The CDR3 nucleotides are TGCGCCAGCAGTGAGTCGACTAGCGACATTCAAAACATTCAGTACTTC.

The chain combines TRBV7-9 with TRBJ1-2; 10 nucleotides align to TRBD1. Looked up from germline, CDR1 is SEHNR and CDR2 is FQNEAQ (reference sequence). V gave up 1 base and J gave up 2 bases; unmatched junction bases: 4. The CDR3 is 16 residues long. In DNA form, the CDR3 reads TGTGCCAGCAGCTTAGGGCCGGGACAGGGGAACTATGGCTACACCTTC. Translation: CASSLGPGQGNYGYTF.

This clone was recorded once. The chain combines TRBV29-1 with TRBJ2-3, with 7 bases that match TRBD1. Germline V gene lookup returns CDR1 SQVTM and CDR2 ANQGSEA. Trimming cost V 7 bases and J 0 bases; bases outside gene matches: 4. The CDR3 has 13 residues. CDR3 in DNA: TGCAGCGCCCCGGGACAGAGCACAGATACGCAGTATTTT. Protein: CSAPGQSTDTQYF.

This sequence joins TRBV15 and TRBJ1-6; D not certain. The CDR3 is 17 residues long. The germline V gene encodes CDR1 LNHNV and CDR2 YYDKDF (reference sequence). The ends were cut back, 0 bases at V and 9 bases at J, with 18 bases in the middle. The CDR3 DNA reads TGTGCCACCAGCAGAGATAGTGTATCAACAGCCGCTTCACCCCTCCACTTT. Translation gives CATSRDSVSTAASPLHF.

The V and J genes are TRBV6-1 and TRBJ1-4; D is unresolved. The CDR3 totals 15 residues. The V gene lost 1 base and the J gene lost 8 bases, with 14 bases spanning the gap. CDR1 is MNHNS and CDR2 is SASEGT in the germline V gene. CDR3 DNA sequence: TGTGCCAGCAGTGAAGGGGTGCCAGTGAGGGAAAAACTGTTTTTT. Amino acids: CASSEGVPVREKLFF.

This clone was picked up one time. The V gene is TRBV25-1, the J gene TRBJ2-3; tentatively, D is TRBD1 or TRBD2 (5 bases each). Trimming took 0 bases from V and 5 from J, leaving 15 bases between them. The germline CDR1 and CDR2 sequences are MGHDK and SYGVNS. The length of the CDR3 is 16 residues. CDR3 residues: CASSEYSGGTGDTQYF. As DNA, the CDR3 is TGTGCCAGCAGTGAATATAGTGGGGGTACCGGAGATACGCAGTATTTT.

The rearrangement links TRBV5-1 to TRBJ2-3, with TRBD2 matching over 8 bases. V was pared by 4 bases and J by 4 bases, with 11 bases of the junction left unmatched. Looked up from germline, CDR1 is SGHRS and CDR2 is YFSETQ. The CDR3 is 16 amino acids. CDR3: CASSPKTSEEPDTQYF. Here the CDR3 DNA reads TGCGCCAGCAGCCCCAAGACTAGCGAGGAGCCAGATACGCAGTATTTT.

The chain couples TRBV9 to TRBJ1-4, with 9 bases lining up with TRBD1. This CDR3 comprises 15 residues. Germline-derived CDR1 and CDR2 are SGDLS and YYNGEE. Germline trimming cut 3 bases from V and 7 bases from J; bases unmatched to any gene: 7. CDR3 sequence (DNA): TGTGCCAGCAGCGGTCCGGGACAGGGTAGTGAAAAACTGTTTTTT. It is translated as CASSGPGQGSEKLFF.

J is TRBJ2-7 and V is TRBV7-9; D remains unclear. The germline V gene encodes CDR1 SEHNR and CDR2 FQNEAQ (reference sequence). This CDR3 spans 14 amino acids. The V gene lost 4 bases and the J gene lost 1 base, with 11 bases spanning the gap. CDR3 sequence reads: CASSSPRLSYEQYF. DNA for the CDR3: TGTGCCAGCAGCTCCCCTAGGTTATCCTACGAGCAGTACTTC.

V gene TRBV15 combines with J gene TRBJ2-5, with TRBD1 as a possible D gene (5 bases). Germline CDR1 is LNHNV and CDR2 is YYDKDF (reference sequence). The V end was cut by 0 bases, the J end by 3 bases, with 20 bases between. CDR3 length: 18 residues. The DNA of the CDR3 is TGTGCCACCAGCAGAGATGGGAAGGGGATTTTAAGGGAAGAGACCCAGTACTTC. Amino acid sequence: CATSRDGKGILREETQYF.

The rearrangement joins TRBV4-1 to TRBJ2-5; possibly TRBD1 or TRBD2 for D (5 bases each). Germline assignment: CDR1 MGHRA and CDR2 YSYEKL. The CDR3 extends over 14 amino acids. V dropped 2 bases and J dropped 2 bases, with 9 bases sitting between them. In DNA, the CDR3 is TGCGCCAGCAGCCAATTAGAGGGGCAAGAGACCCAGTACTTC. Encoded protein: CASSQLEGQETQYF.

The sample holds many counts of this clone. The chain employs TRBV27 and TRBJ2-7; D unresolved. The CDR3 totals 14 residues. From germline, CDR1 is MNHEY and CDR2 SMNVEV (reference sequence). Trimming stripped 3 bases from V and 2 bases from J, with 11 bases between. CDR3 DNA: TGTGCCAGCAGTTTTGGACCGAAAGCCTACGAGCAGTACTTC. Its protein is CASSFGPKAYEQYF.